Below, 7 T cell receptor beta chains from the same sample are listed, as sequenced in a study of shared clonotypes between healthy human individuals. TCRdb's copy holds only in-frame clones and misses some; the assay was immunoSEQ multiplex PCR. The table shows about 670,000 clones, with about three quarters occurring only once. What was sequenced was memory CD4+ T cells sorted from blood. Noted subset: CD45RA-negative fraction. Source of these receptors: a woman aged 30 to 39 in good health.

This clone was counted a few times. The chain employs TRBV30 and TRBJ2-1; the D gene is possibly TRBD2 (6 bases). Germline V gene data show CDR1 as GTSNPN and CDR2 as SVGIG (reference sequence). The CDR3 has 14 residues. Trimming took off 3 bases at V and 2 bases at J, with 11 bases between the two ends. The chain's CDR3 is CAWRPGVTYNEQFF. The CDR3 DNA follows: TGTGCCTGGAGGCCGGGAGTTACCTACAATGAGCAGTTCTTC.

The genes are TRBV10-1 and TRBJ1-3; D is unresolved. The length of the CDR3 is 14 residues. V was shortened by 10 bases and J by 0 bases, with 13 bases between the two germline ends. The germline V gene encodes CDR1 WNHNN and CDR2 SYGVQD (reference sequence). The CDR3 region is CATHVGRSGNTIYF. CDR3 nucleotide sequence: TGCGCCACCCACGTTGGGCGCTCTGGAAACACCATATATTTT.

This clone was seen a single time. This chain joins TRBV21-1 and TRBJ2-5; TRBD2, the D gene given by the table, was not confirmed from the DNA. TRBV21-1 is labeled a pseudogene. The CDR3 loop spans 12 amino acids. CDR3 bases: TGTGCCGCCCTCCAGCGATGGAGCGGTAAGTACTTC. This sequence encodes CAALQRWSGKYF.

The genes are TRBV11-2 and TRBJ2-1; 14 bases are shared with TRBD2. The CDR3 length is 16 residues. Germline V lookup: CDR1 SGHAT, CDR2 FQNNGV. The J segment lost 7 bases and the V segment lost 6 bases, leaving 8 bases of the junction unmatched. CDR3 sequence reads: CASSSKGTSGRNEQFF. The CDR3 nucleotides are TGTGCCAGCAGTTCCAAAGGGACTAGCGGGAGAAATGAGCAGTTCTTC.

The chain employs TRBV11-1 and TRBJ2-1, with a possible D match to TRBD2 (5 bases). CDR3 length: 15 residues. Germline V gene sequence: CDR1 SGHAT, CDR2 FQDESV (reference sequence). V was cut by 8 bases and J by 1 base, with 15 bases left in between. CDR3 in DNA: TGTGCCAGCGGCAGAGGGTTCACTTCCTACAATGAGCAGTTCTTC. Translation: CASGRGFTSYNEQFF.

Regarding this clone: This sample also contains other DNA sequences that code for the same CDR3. The chain is built from TRBV6-1 and TRBJ2-7, with unresolved D. With 5 bases removed from V and 4 bases from J, the gap between germline ends came to 9 bases. The CDR3 runs 12 residues. Germline-derived CDR1 and CDR2 are MNHNS and SASEGT. CDR3 nucleotides: TGTGCCAGCAGTCGACCGGGTTACGAGCAGTACTTC. Translation gives CASSRPGYEQYF.

The chain carries TRBV27 and TRBJ2-6, with D hard to call. The germline gives CDR1 MNHEY, CDR2 SMNVEV (reference sequence). The V end was cut by 8 bases, the J end by 0 bases, with 11 bases between. This CDR3 region has 15 residues. CDR3 loop: CASPVQNSGANVLTF. The DNA of the CDR3 is TGTGCCAGCCCTGTCCAGAACTCTGGGGCCAACGTCCTGACTTTC.